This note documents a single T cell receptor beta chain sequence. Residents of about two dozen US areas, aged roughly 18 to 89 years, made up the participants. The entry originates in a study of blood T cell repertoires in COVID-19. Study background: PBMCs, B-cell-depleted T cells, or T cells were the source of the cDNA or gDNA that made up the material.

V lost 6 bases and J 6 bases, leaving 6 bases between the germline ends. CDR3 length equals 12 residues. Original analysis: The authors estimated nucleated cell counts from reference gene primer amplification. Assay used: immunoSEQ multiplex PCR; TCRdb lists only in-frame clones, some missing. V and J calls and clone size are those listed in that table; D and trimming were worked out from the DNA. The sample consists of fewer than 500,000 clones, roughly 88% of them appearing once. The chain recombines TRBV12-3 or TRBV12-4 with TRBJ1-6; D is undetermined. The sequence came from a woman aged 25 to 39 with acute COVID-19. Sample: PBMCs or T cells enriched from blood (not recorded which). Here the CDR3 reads CASRSGNSPLHF. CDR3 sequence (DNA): TGTGCCAGCAGATCGGGTAATTCACCCCTCCACTTT.